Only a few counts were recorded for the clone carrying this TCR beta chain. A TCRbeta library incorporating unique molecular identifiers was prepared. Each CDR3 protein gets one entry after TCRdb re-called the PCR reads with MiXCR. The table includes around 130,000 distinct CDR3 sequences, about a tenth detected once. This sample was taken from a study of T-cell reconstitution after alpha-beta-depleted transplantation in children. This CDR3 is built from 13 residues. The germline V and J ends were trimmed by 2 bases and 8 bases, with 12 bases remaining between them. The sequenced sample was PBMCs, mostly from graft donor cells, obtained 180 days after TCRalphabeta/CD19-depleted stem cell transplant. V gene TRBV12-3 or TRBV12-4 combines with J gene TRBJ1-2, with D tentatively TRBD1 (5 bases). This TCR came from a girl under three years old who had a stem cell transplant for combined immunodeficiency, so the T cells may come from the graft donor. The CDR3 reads CASSLRGNVGYTF. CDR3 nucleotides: TGTGCCAGCAGTTTACGGGGGAACGTAGGCTACACCTTC.